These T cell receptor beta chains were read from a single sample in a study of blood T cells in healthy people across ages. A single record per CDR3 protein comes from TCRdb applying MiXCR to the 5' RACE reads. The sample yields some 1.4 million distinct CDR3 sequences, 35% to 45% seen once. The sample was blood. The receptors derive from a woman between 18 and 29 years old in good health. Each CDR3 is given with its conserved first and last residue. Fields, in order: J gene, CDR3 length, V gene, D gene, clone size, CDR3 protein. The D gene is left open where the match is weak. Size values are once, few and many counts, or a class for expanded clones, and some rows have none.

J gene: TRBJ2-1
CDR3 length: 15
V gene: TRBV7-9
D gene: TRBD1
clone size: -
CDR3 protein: CASSPRDRVNDEQFF

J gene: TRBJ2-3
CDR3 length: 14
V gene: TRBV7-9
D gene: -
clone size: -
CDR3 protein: CASSLRTLLDTQYF

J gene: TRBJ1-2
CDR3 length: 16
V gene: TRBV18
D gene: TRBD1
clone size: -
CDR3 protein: CASSPLRDSQNYGYTF

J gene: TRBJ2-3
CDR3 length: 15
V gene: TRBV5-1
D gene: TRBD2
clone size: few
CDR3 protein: CASSGTSASTDTQYF

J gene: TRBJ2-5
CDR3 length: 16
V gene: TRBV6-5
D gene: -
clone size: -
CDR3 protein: CASTSYLGGASETQYF

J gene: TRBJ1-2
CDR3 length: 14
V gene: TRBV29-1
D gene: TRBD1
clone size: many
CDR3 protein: CSTEGTDLGRGYTF

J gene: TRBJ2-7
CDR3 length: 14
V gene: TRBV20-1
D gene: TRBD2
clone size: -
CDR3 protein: CSAREPSGSHEQYF

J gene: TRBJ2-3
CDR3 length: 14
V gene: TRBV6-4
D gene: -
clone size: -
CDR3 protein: CASSDTNRLGSQYF

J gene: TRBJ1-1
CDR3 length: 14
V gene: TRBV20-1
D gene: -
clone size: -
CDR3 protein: CSVKRRGMNTEAFF

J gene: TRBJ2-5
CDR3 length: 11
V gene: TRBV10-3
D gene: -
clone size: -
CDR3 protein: CAISVGVEQYF

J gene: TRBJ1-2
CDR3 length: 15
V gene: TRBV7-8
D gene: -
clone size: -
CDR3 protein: CASSLDAGEYDGYTF

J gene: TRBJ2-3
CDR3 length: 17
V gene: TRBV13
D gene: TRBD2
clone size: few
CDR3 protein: CASSPRTSGGGTDTQYF

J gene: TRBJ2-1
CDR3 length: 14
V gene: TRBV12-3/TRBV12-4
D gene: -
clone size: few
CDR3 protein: CASSLSGIGNEQFF

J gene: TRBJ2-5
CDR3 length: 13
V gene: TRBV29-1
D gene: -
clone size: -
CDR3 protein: CSVETAISNAQYF

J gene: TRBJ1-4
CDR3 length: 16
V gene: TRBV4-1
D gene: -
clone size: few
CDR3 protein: CASSQGHRSTNEKLFF